This record looks at one T cell receptor (beta chain) sequence and its context. This clone's antigen is unknown. No qualities accompany the bases; no much larger clone lies one base away. The sample is drawn from a study of blood T cell repertoires in COVID-19 (dated by TCRdb to about 2020). Broadly, across the study: Collaborator samples came from the United States, Italy and Spain and covered acute and convalescent phases of COVID-19. The prospective study material was composed of cDNA or gDNA derived from T cells, B-cell-depleted T cells, or PBMCs. Deeply sampled blood TCRbeta repertoires from subjects exposed to, actively infected with, or recovered from COVID-19 were included in the dataset. A freely available public database, intended as a resource for researchers studying the immune response to SARS-CoV-2, is where the repertoires were released. The samples were drawn from the first 160 participants of the ongoing ImmuneRACE study and from 950 to 1,500 subjects provided by 6 global collaborators. A de-identified subject ID, COVID-19 status, age in years and sex were almost always included in the sample metadata. Where HLA class I and class II types were available, the types were taken from metadata supplied by the sample provider, not from assay-based typing.

TCRbeta CDR3 regions were amplified from genomic DNA using the immunoSEQ Assay, a bias-controlled multiplex PCR. Under the source paper's analysis protocol: The number of nucleated cells in each sample was estimated from the amplification of reference gene primers within the assay. Sequence reads were collapsed and filtered to measure the absolute abundance of every unique TCRbeta CDR3 rearrangement. For each sample, productive Simpson clonality was calculated as the square root of Simpson's diversity index over productive rearrangements. TCRdb limited this immuneACCESS table to in-frame rearrangements with V and J called. A share of clones is missing; checked studies link under half to unresolved V genes, and the rest is unexplained. D and trimming come from the DNA, and the V and J calls and clone size come from that table. The sample has about 68,000 clones on record, roughly 85% of them singletons. The leading ten clones occupy about 8.3% of the sample.

Points the paper makes about the study in general: How much clinical and demographic metadata was included differed by source and by participant, and the metadata was provided uncurated.

Collaborating institutions collected whole blood in K2EDTA tubes following their own protocols. For TCRbeta analysis, collaborators shipped samples in one of three forms: frozen whole blood, isolated PBMCs, or DNA extracted from either of those sample types. The CDR3 covers 15 residues, taking in both the cysteine and the phenylalanine. Only the CDR3 DNA stays, 45 bases, in frame from base 1. The germline V gene sets CDR1 to SNHLY and CDR2 to FYNNEI. Relative to germline, V is missing 4 bases and J is missing 4 bases, with 5 bases of the junction outside any gene match. The sequenced sample was peripheral blood. The TCR sequence derives from a man aged 30 to 45 with acute or convalescent COVID-19. The V gene is TRBV2 and the J gene is TRBJ2-5; 11 middle bases align to TRBD1. The nucleotide sequence is TGTGCCAGCAGTGTACGGGACAGGGGGGCAGAGACCCAGTACTTC. Its protein is CASSVRDRGAETQYF.